One and the same sample provided the 25 T cell receptor beta chains below, sequenced in a study of identical twins. TCRdb reprocessed the 5' RACE reads with MiXCR, giving one entry per CDR3 protein. Of roughly 1,500,000 distinct CDR3 sequences in the sample, less than 40% were seen once. Sequencing used cord blood. The receptor set was obtained from a newborn girl in good health.

V usage is TRBV6-1 and J usage is TRBJ2-3; 9 bases align to TRBD1. CDR3 length: 14 residues. From germline, CDR1 is MNHNS and CDR2 SASEGT. The V and J ends lost 11 bases and 3 bases, in that order; junction bases with no gene match: 9. The CDR3 DNA follows: TGTGCCTCCGGGACAGGGACGGGGACAGATACGCAGTATTTT. The encoded protein is CASGTGTGTDTQYF.

This clonotype has only a few counts. This sequence joins TRBV5-6 and TRBJ2-4; weak D call: TRBD1 (6 bases). Trimming cost V 2 bases and J 6 bases, with 9 bases left between them. The CDR3 is 13 amino acids. Germline V CDR1 and CDR2: SGHDT, YYEEEE. The CDR3 reads CASSFTGINIQYF. CDR3 bases: TGTGCCAGCAGCTTCACAGGGATAAACATTCAGTACTTC.

This clonotype has more than one count but fewer than ten. The chain combines TRBV20-1 with TRBJ1-6; D not certain. V lost 3 bases, J lost 5 bases, and 8 bases lay in between. There are 13 residues in the CDR3. The germline CDR1 and CDR2 sequences are DFQATT and SNEGSKA (reference sequence). The CDR3: CSARNLDNSPLHF. The DNA for the CDR3 is TGCAGTGCTAGGAATTTGGATAATTCACCCCTCCACTTT.

This chain links TRBV20-1 with TRBJ1-1; D gene ambiguous. V lost 1 base and J 4 bases, leaving 7 bases between the germline ends. The germline V gene encodes CDR1 DFQATT and CDR2 SNEGSKA (reference sequence). The CDR3 extends over 12 amino acids. The CDR3 sequence: CSARVKGTEAFF. The CDR3 bases are TGCAGTGCTAGAGTCAAGGGCACTGAAGCTTTCTTT.

This CDR3 reads CAISGSGGYTF. The CDR3 DNA reads as TGTGCCATCAGTGGTAGCGGCGGCTACACCTTC. This chain joins TRBV10-3 and TRBJ1-2; D uncertain. The CDR3 is 11 residues long. Germline V gene sequence: CDR1 ENHRY, CDR2 SYGVKD. V dropped 4 bases and J dropped 8 bases, with 8 bases sitting between them.

The J gene is TRBJ1-2, the V gene TRBV10-3, with 7 bases identical to TRBD1. Per the germline V gene, CDR1 is ENHRY and CDR2 is SYGVKD. J lost 0 bases, V lost 7 bases, and 11 bases had no gene match. The CDR3 totals 16 residues. In DNA form, the CDR3 reads TGTGCCATCACCGATCCCCGGACAGGCTCTAACTATGGCTACACCTTC. Amino acids: CAITDPRTGSNYGYTF.

The CDR3 sequence is CTPIGPYGYTF. The DNA of the CDR3 is TGCACACCAATAGGGCCGTATGGCTACACCTTC. This chain joins TRBV20-1 and TRBJ1-2; no clear D gene. Germline lookup yields CDR1 DFQATT and CDR2 SNEGSKA (reference sequence). The CDR3 length is 11 residues.

The sample holds a few counts of this clonotype. The chain has TRBV28 and TRBJ2-1; 9 nucleotides match TRBD1. The end of the DNA is better explained by TRBJ2-7, so the J call may be wrong. The germline CDR1 and CDR2 sequences are MDHEN and SYDVKM. The length of the CDR3 is 15 residues. CDR3: CASNRDREIDNEQYF. The CDR3 coding sequence is TGTGCCAGCAACCGGGACAGGGAAATTGACAATGAGCAGTACTTC.

The chain joins TRBV29-1 to TRBJ1-2; 7 nucleotides agree with TRBD1. CDR1 and CDR2 from the germline V gene are SQVTM and ANQGSEA. This CDR3 has 14 amino acids. With V trimmed by 2 bases and J by 7 bases, 10 bases remained unmatched. The CDR3 DNA sequence: TGCAGCGTTGAATCCGACAGGGCGGTTCGTGGCTACACCTTC. It yields the protein CSVESDRAVRGYTF.

The CDR3 is CASSKETGSGYEQYF. The CDR3 nucleotides read TGTGCCAGCAGTAAAGAAACAGGGAGCGGCTACGAGCAGTACTTC. J is TRBJ2-7 and V is TRBV2; weak D call: TRBD1 (6 bases). From germline, CDR1 is SNHLY and CDR2 FYNNEI. This CDR3 comprises 15 residues. Trimming shortened V by 5 bases and J by 3 bases, and 17 bases separated the two germline ends.

The CDR3 loop is CASSLEYMNTEAFF. CDR3 in DNA: TGTGCCAGCAGTTTAGAGTACATGAACACTGAAGCTTTCTTT. The chain carries TRBV27 and TRBJ1-1, with unresolved D. The CDR3 runs to 14 residues. The V gene's germline CDR1 is MNHEY and CDR2 SMNVEV (reference sequence). With 2 bases removed from V and 0 bases from J, the gap between germline ends came to 7 bases.

The table lists this clonotype with many counts. The V gene is TRBV7-2, the J gene TRBJ2-5; D uncertain. CDR1 SGHTA and CDR2 FQGNSA come from the germline V gene. There are 13 residues in the CDR3. V gave up 3 bases and J gave up 5 bases, with 10 bases separating them. The CDR3 sequence: CASSFGFGETQYF. The CDR3 nucleotides read TGTGCCAGCAGCTTCGGGTTTGGGGAGACCCAGTACTTC.

This clonotype was observed many times. This rearrangement joins TRBV10-3 to TRBJ1-2; D unresolved. The CDR3 loop spans 13 amino acids. Germline assignment: CDR1 ENHRY and CDR2 SYGVKD. The V gene lost 10 bases and the J gene lost 3 bases, with 15 bases spanning the gap. The CDR3: CANTPRVDYGYTF. The CDR3 coding sequence is TGTGCCAACACACCAAGGGTGGACTATGGCTACACCTTC.

In this sample, this clonotype turned up a few times. The chain links TRBV6-2 or TRBV6-3 to TRBJ1-1, with D perhaps TRBD1 (6 bases). This CDR3 region has 13 residues. Germline V CDR1 and CDR2: MNHEY, SVGEGT. V lost 6 bases, J lost 6 bases, and 14 bases lay in between. The CDR3 DNA is TGTGCCAGCAGATTCAGGGGAGGTGCTGAAGCTTTCTTT. Translation: CASRFRGGAEAFF.

A note on this clonotype: One end of the junction fails to match germline, which may point to a read error. The chain combines TRBV28 with TRBJ2-1, with D perhaps assigned TRBD1 or TRBD2 (5 bases each). Germline CDR1 and CDR2: MDHEN and SYDVKM. CDR3 length: 19 amino acids. The CDR3 spells CASSFKIVARAEGRNERFF. CDR3 DNA sequence: TGTGCCAGCAGTTTTAAGATAGTGGCTCGGGCAGAGGGGCGCAATGAGCGGTTCTTC.

V is TRBV20-1 and J is TRBJ2-7; 11 nucleotides match TRBD2. The CDR3 is 12 residues long. Trimming at V came to 0 bases and at J to 10 bases, leaving 2 bases not matched to a gene. The germline V gene has CDR1 DFQATT and CDR2 SNEGSKA (reference sequence). CDR3 region: CSARELAGVQYF. The CDR3 DNA is TGCAGTGCTAGAGAACTAGCGGGAGTTCAGTACTTC.

This clonotype was seen a handful of times. The J gene is TRBJ2-1, the V gene TRBV12-3 or TRBV12-4, with 8 bases matching TRBD2. V gave up 1 base and J gave up 4 bases; unmatched junction bases: 3. CDR3 length equals 15 residues. This chain's CDR3 is CASSLDTGGYNEQFF. CDR3 DNA sequence: TGTGCCAGCAGTTTAGATACGGGGGGGTACAATGAGCAGTTCTTC.

The chain recombines TRBV6-6 with TRBJ1-5; 11 bases agree with TRBD1. Germline CDR1 reads MNHNY; CDR2 reads SVGAGI (reference sequence). The J segment lost 2 bases and the V segment lost 1 base, leaving 4 bases of the junction unmatched. The CDR3 covers 17 residues. CDR3 protein: CASSYWTGGGGNQPQHF. CDR3 sequence (DNA): TGTGCCAGCAGTTACTGGACAGGGGGCGGTGGCAATCAGCCCCAGCATTTT.

The chain is built from TRBV29-1 and TRBJ2-1; 10 positions match TRBD2. Germline V lookup: CDR1 SQVTM, CDR2 ANQGSEA. V lost 0 bases and J lost 8; bases outside the gene matches: 10. The CDR3 contains 16 residues. The CDR3 DNA sequence: TGCAGCGTTGAAGATAGGGCTAGCGGGGGCCTGGATGAGCAGTTCTTC. This sequence encodes CSVEDRASGGLDEQFF.

The chain couples TRBV7-9 to TRBJ2-7; no clear D gene. This CDR3 has 14 amino acids. The V gene lost 1 base and the J gene lost 3 bases, with 10 bases spanning the gap. From germline, CDR1 is SEHNR and CDR2 FQNEAQ (reference sequence). CDR3 amino acids: CASSLVAANYEQYF. Here the CDR3 DNA reads TGTGCCAGCAGCTTAGTTGCGGCCAACTACGAGCAGTACTTC.

The chain joins TRBV6-5 to TRBJ1-2; maybe TRBD1 (6 bases). CDR1 is MNHEY and CDR2 is SVGAGI in the germline V gene. The CDR3 contains 15 residues. V was trimmed by 4 bases and J by 8 bases, leaving 20 bases between them. The CDR3 DNA reads as TGTGCCAGCAGTTCGGGCCCGGGGGGGCTGAGGGGCTACACCTTC. It translates to CASSSGPGGLRGYTF.

Only a few counts were recorded for this clonotype. The rearrangement uses TRBV7-9 and TRBJ2-7; D gene ambiguous. This CDR3 region has 13 residues. The V and J ends lost 5 bases and 7 bases respectively, with 15 bases between them. Germline CDR1 and CDR2: SEHNR and FQNEAQ (reference sequence). CDR3 coding DNA: TGTGCCAGCAGCCCCACAACTCACAATGAGCAGTACTTC. Protein: CASSPTTHNEQYF.

The chain employs TRBV3-1 and TRBJ1-2; D perhaps matches TRBD1 (5 bases). Germline V gene sequence: CDR1 LGHDT, CDR2 YNNKEL (reference sequence). V lost 6 bases, J lost 3 bases, and 14 bases lay in between. This CDR3 spans 14 amino acids. The CDR3 protein is CASRPSRGDYGYTF. For the CDR3, the DNA is TGTGCCAGCAGACCAAGTAGGGGAGACTATGGCTACACCTTC.

The rearrangement uses TRBV2 and TRBJ1-4, with D possibly being TRBD1 (5 bases). CDR1 and CDR2 (germline): SNHLY, FYNNEI. Between the trimmed V and J ends, which lost 6 bases and 5 bases, there was a span of 16 bases. The CDR3 has 15 amino acids. The DNA of the CDR3 is TGTGCCAGCAGAATCCAAGGGGTCCCAAATGAAAAACTGTTTTTT. It encodes CASRIQGVPNEKLFF.

The chain joins TRBV24-1 to TRBJ2-1, with unresolved D. Trimming removed 5 bases from V and 2 bases from J, with 12 bases in between. CDR3 length: 15 residues. From germline, CDR1 is KGHDR and CDR2 SFDVKD. Here the CDR3 DNA reads TGTGCCACCAGTGCAGCTGGGATAGCCTACAATGAGCAGTTCTTC. Its protein is CATSAAGIAYNEQFF.